The T cell receptor beta chain under discussion was sequenced for a study of TIL therapy for anti-PD-1-resistant metastatic lung cancer (dated by TCRdb to the early 2020s). Regarding the research as a whole: Tumors were harvested prior to any PD-1/PD-L1 blockade, after which nivolumab was administered to patients, and lymphodepletion, expanded TIL infusion and IL-2 were given to patients who progressed. Across the cohort, whole-exome sequencing showed a median non-synonymous tumor mutation burden of roughly 1.5 mutations per megabase. The cohort was composed predominantly of lung adenocarcinoma, with a few EGFR-mutant and two ALK-rearranged tumors included, and half of patients were identified as current or former smokers. T cell receptor beta sequencing of tumor and peripheral blood was used to follow clonotypes across the tumor, the expanded TIL product and serial blood samples. A median age of around 54 years (range about 35-80) and a median tumor PD-L1 proportion score of 4.5% to 6.5% were recorded among enrolled patients.

On this clone itself: No cognate antigen has been identified for it. Per-base qualities were not stored, and no clone one base away is much larger.

TCR beta CDR3 regions were amplified from genomic DNA by bias-controlled multiplex PCR with the immunoSEQ v3 hsTCRB kit. TCR libraries were sequenced on an Illumina NextSeq 500 to 2 million to 2.5 million read pairs for survey level or about 5-6.5 million for deep level. Regarding the original processing steps: Clonality was reported by immunoSEQ Analyzer software, which also assigned V, D and J genes and filtered out non-productive sequences. Repertoires were compared by productive Simpson clonality and by the Morisita overlap index of productive TRB rearrangements between infused TIL and blood. Absolute clonotype counts in blood were estimated as lymphocyte count times CD3+ fraction times the clone's productive frequency. As stored in TCRdb, this immuneACCESS dataset retains in-frame rearrangements with V and J assigned. A fraction of the clones does not appear; measured against another copy, unresolved V genes explain less than half of the discrepancy, and the remainder lacks a known reason. The D gene and trimming were derived from the DNA, and the V and J assignments and clone size from that table. For this sample there are 60,000 or so clones; 55% to 75% appear just once. The ten largest clones add up to 6% to 8.5% of the sample.

The meaning of the sample's time point label: pre-treatment sample, taken before nivolumab and TIL therapy. Adults with stage 4 NSCLC were enrolled in a dual-center phase I trial from late 2017 to early 2020. Samples came from a single-arm, open-label phase I trial of tumor-infiltrating lymphocyte therapy with nivolumab in advanced non-small cell lung cancer. Blood mononuclear cells from EDTA tubes were separated on a Ficoll gradient and snap-frozen as pellets, and DNA was extracted from the cells using a Qiagen mini-prep kit. On the study overall, not on this receptor specifically: The cohort was highly selected, including more treatment-naive, never-smoker and oncogene-addicted patients than is typical, which limits generalizability. Clonotypes from the infused TIL partially replaced the baseline peripheral repertoire and then declined over months, and persistence showed no apparent association with response. The study protocol defined all tumor marker inferences as exploratory.

The receptor was derived from a person between 25 and 80 years old with non-small cell lung cancer. Specimen: blood, collected at baseline.

The DNA sequence is given as TGTGCCACCAGCAGAGGGGGGCAGGTCGGATATAATTCACCCCTCCACTTT. Its protein is CATSRGGQVGYNSPLHF. The chain employs TRBV15 and TRBJ1-6, and the D gene may be TRBD1, 6 bases matching. Spanning cysteine to phenylalanine, the CDR3 consists of 17 amino acids. Here the CDR3 DNA is all that survives: 51 bases in frame from base 1. Via the germline V gene (reference sequence), CDR1 is LNHNV and CDR2 YYDKDF. The junction shows trimming of 1 base on V and 4 bases on J, plus 14 bases between the germline ends.